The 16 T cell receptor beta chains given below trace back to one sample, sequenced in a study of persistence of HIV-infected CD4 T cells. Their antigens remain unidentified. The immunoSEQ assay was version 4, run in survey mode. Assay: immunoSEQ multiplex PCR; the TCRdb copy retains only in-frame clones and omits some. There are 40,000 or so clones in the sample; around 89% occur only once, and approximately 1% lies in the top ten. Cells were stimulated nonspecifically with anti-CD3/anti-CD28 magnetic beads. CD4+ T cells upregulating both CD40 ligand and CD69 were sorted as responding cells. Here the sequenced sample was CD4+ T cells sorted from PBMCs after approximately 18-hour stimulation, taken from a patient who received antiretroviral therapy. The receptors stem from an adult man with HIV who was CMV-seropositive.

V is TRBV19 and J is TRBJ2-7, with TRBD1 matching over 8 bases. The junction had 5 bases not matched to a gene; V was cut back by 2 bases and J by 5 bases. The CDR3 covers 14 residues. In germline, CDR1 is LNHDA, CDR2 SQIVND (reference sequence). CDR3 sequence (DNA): TGTGCCAGTAGTATAACTTCAGGGGGCCACGAGCAGTACTTC. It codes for CASSITSGGHEQYF.

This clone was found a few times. CDR3 loop: CASSEGGNQPQHF. For the CDR3, the DNA is TGTGCCAGCAGTGAAGGGGGCAATCAGCCCCAGCATTTT. The V and J genes are TRBV6-1 and TRBJ1-5; D is ambiguous. The CDR3 extends over 13 amino acids. Germline V gives CDR1 MNHNS, CDR2 SASEGT. The V and J ends lost 1 base and 2 bases respectively, with 3 bases between them.

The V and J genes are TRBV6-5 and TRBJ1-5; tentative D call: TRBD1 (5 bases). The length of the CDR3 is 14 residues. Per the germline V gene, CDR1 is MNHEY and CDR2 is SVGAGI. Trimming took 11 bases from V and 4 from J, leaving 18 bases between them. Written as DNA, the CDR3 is TGTGCCGTTTGCCCCCAGGGCACTAATCAGCCCCAGCATTTT. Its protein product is CAVCPQGTNQPQHF.

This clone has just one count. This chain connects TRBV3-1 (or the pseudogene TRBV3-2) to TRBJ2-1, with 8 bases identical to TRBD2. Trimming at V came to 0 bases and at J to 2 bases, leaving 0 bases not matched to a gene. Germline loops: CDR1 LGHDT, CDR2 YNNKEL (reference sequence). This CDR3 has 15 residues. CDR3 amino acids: CASSQDGGAYNEQFF. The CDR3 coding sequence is TGTGCCAGCAGCCAAGACGGGGGGGCCTACAATGAGCAGTTCTTC.

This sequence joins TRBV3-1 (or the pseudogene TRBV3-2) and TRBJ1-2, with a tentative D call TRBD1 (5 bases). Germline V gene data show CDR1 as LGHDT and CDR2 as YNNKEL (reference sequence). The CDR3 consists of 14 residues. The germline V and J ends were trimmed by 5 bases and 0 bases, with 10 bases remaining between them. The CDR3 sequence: CASSGGAPNYGYTF. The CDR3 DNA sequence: TGTGCCAGCAGCGGAGGGGCACCTAACTATGGCTACACCTTC.

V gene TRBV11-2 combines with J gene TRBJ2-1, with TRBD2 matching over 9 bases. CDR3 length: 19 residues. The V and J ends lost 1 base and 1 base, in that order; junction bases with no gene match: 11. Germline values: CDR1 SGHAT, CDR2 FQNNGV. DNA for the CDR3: TGTGCCAGCAGCTTAGGACGAAAAATAGCGGGGGTTTCCTACAATGAGCAGTTCTTC. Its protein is CASSLGRKIAGVSYNEQFF.

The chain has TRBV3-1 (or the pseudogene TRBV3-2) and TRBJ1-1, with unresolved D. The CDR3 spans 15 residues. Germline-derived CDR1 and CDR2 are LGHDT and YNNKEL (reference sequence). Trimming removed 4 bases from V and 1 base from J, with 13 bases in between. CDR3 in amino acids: CASSPRLPPNTEAFF. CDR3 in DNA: TGTGCCAGCAGCCCTCGACTGCCCCCGAACACTGAAGCTTTCTTT.

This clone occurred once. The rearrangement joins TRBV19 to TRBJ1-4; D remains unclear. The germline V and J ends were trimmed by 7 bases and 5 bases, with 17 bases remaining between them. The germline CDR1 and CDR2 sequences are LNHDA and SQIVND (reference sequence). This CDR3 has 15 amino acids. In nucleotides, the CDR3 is TGTGCCAGTACCCCCGCCCCCCCTAGGAATGAAAAACTGTTTTTT. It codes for CASTPAPPRNEKLFF.

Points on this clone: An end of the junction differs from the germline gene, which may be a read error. The CDR3 nucleotides are TGTGCCAGCAGGGAAGGGGCAGGGGAAAGCAATCAGCCCCAGCATTTT. This sequence encodes CASREGAGESNQPQHF. This chain joins TRBV6-1 and TRBJ1-5; TRBD1 is a possible D gene (6 bases). The CDR3 is made up of 16 amino acids. The germline gives CDR1 MNHNS, CDR2 SASEGT.

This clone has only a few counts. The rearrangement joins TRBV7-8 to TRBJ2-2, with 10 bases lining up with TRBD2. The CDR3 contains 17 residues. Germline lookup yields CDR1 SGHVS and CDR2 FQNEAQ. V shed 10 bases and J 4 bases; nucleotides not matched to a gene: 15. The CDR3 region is CATRGLAGVTSTGELFF. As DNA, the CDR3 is TGTGCCACCCGGGGGCTAGCGGGGGTTACGAGCACCGGGGAGCTGTTTTTT.

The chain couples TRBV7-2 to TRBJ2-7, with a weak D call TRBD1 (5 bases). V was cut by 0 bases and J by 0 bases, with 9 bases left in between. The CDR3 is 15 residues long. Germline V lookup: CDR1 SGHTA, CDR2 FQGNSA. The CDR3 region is CASSLAGVSSYEQYF. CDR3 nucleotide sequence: TGTGCCAGCAGCTTAGCAGGGGTCAGCTCCTACGAGCAGTACTTC.

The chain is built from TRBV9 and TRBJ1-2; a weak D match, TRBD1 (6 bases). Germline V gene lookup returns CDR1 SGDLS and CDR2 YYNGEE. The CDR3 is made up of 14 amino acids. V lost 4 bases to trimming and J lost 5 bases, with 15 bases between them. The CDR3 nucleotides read TGTGCCAGCAGCTCAAGGACAGCTCCTTATGGCTACACCTTC. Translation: CASSSRTAPYGYTF.

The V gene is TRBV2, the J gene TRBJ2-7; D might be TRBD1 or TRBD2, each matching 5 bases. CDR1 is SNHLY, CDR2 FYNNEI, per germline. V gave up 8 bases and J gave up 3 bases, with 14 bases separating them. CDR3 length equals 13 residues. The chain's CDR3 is CASRGPGSYEQYF. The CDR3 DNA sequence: TGTGCCAGCCGGGGCCCAGGTAGCTACGAGCAGTACTTC.

CDR3 in amino acids: CASSERGTGGEGYTF. CDR3 sequence (DNA): TGTGCCAGCAGTGAAAGAGGGACAGGGGGCGAAGGCTACACCTTC. The rearrangement links TRBV6-1 to TRBJ1-2; 12 bases are shared with TRBD1. This CDR3 region has 15 residues. Trimming took 2 bases from V and 8 from J; bases not matched to a gene: 6. Germline V gene lookup returns CDR1 MNHNS and CDR2 SASEGT.

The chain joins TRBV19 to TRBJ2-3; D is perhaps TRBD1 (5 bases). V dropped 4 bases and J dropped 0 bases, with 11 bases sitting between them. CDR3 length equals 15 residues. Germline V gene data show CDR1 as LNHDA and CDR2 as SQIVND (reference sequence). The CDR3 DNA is TGTGCCAGTAGTACATCAAGGGGTAGCACAGATACGCAGTATTTT. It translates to CASSTSRGSTDTQYF.

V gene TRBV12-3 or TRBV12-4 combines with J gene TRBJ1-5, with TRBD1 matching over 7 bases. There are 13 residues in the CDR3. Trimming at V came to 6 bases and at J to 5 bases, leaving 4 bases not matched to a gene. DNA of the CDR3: TGTGCCAGCAGACAGGGGTTGGATCAGCCCCAGCATTTT. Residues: CASRQGLDQPQHF.